This T cell receptor (beta chain) was captured by sequencing in a study of T cell responses to AZD1222 COVID-19 vaccine. Study-level points and caveats: Among AZD1222 vaccinees, only 5 to 7 were seropositive at baseline.

Data came from immunoSEQ multiplex PCR; TCRdb stores just in-frame clones and leaves some out. The sample includes about 85,000 clones, 70% to 90% of them seen just once. Worth noting for this clone: The antigen is undetermined.

Germline loops: CDR1 LGHDT, CDR2 YNNKEL (reference sequence). V lost 5 bases and J lost 8; bases outside the gene matches: 17. CDR3 length: 17 amino acids. The sequence derives from an adult in good health. The specimen was peripheral blood, collected on day 0 of MenACWY control vaccination. This chain uses TRBV3-1 (or the pseudogene TRBV3-2) with TRBJ2-1; 8 bases line up with TRBD2. CDR3 protein: CASSKKEAGEIWDEQFF. The DNA of the CDR3 is TGTGCCAGCAGCAAAAAAGAAGCGGGGGAGATTTGGGATGAGCAGTTCTTC.